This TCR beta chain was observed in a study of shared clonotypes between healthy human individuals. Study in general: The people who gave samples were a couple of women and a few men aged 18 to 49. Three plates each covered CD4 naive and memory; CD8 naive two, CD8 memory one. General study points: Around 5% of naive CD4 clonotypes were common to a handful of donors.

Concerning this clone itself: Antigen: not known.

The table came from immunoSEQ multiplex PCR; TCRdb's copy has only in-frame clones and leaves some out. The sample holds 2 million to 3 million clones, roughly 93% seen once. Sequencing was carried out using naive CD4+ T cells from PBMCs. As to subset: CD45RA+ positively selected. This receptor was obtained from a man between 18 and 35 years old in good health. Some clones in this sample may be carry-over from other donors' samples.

The DNA of the CDR3 is TGTGCCAGCTCACCAACATCGGCGGGAAGCCGCTACGAGCAGTACTTC. This encodes CASSPTSAGSRYEQYF. V is TRBV18 and J is TRBJ2-7; the D gene is possibly TRBD2 (6 bases). CDR1 is KGHSH, CDR2 LQKENI, per germline. V was shortened by 2 bases and J by 3 bases, with 17 bases between the two germline ends. The CDR3 spans 16 residues. Full variable domain (outside the CDR3, taken from reference TRBV18 and TRBJ2-7): NAGVMQNPRHLVRRRGQEARLRCSPMKGHSHVYWYRQLPEEGLKFMVYLQKENIIDESGMPKERFSAEFPKEGPSILRIQQVVRGDSAAYFCASSPTSAGSRYEQYFGPGTRLTVT.